These T cell receptor beta chains were read from a single sample in a study of blood T cell repertoires in COVID-19. Sequencing was performed with immunoSEQ multiplex PCR; in TCRdb, only in-frame clones are kept and a portion is missing. The sample shows 65,000 to 75,000 clones, about 88% of them seen only once. The sequenced sample consisted of peripheral blood. All receptors come from a woman aged 50 to 60 with active COVID-19. Both conserved end residues are part of each CDR3. Rows may omit the clone size; those that give it use once, few, many or a size class.

. TRBJ1-5 TRBV3-1/TRBV3-2 15 CASSQDSGGNQPQHF
. TRBJ2-7 TRBV5-6 14 CASSPLTSVDEQYF
. TRBJ2-1 TRBV18 16 CASSGLQGWSYNEQFF
. TRBJ2-1 TRBV2 12 CASGGGVPEQFF
. TRBJ2-7 TRBV11-2 15 CASSFGWDSSYEQYF
. TRBJ1-2 TRBV7-3 15 CASSLIGQPARGYTF
. TRBJ2-3 TRBV18 13 CASSPHSGDTQYF
. TRBJ1-5 TRBV6-4 15 CASSTQGKSNQPQHF
few TRBJ2-7 TRBV10-2 13 CATALGGPYEQYF
. TRBJ1-1 TRBV20-1 11 CSARRQGEAFF
. TRBJ2-7 TRBV4-2 16 CASSQDWAGELYEQYF
. TRBJ2-5 TRBV5-1 16 CASSPTSGRKSETQYF
. TRBJ2-7 TRBV30 15 CACAPGLAAPREQYF
. TRBJ2-3 TRBV10-3 15 CAISESTPGTDTQYF
. TRBJ2-5 TRBV5-1 17 CASSLGREGLNLETQYF
. TRBJ2-7 TRBV28 17 CASSLCELAGASYEQYF
. TRBJ1-2 TRBV27 16 CASSPIVGGGGYGYTF
. TRBJ2-5 TRBV9 13 CASSPSPQETQYF
. TRBJ2-3 TRBV4-2 20 CASSQVGLAGGPTSTDTQYF
. TRBJ2-1 TRBV15 12 CATTRSYNEQFF
. TRBJ1-4 TRBV28 17 CASSSRGRLRFDEKLFF
. TRBJ1-1 TRBV13 18 CASSLTGGRGTVVTEAFF
. TRBJ2-7 TRBV2 12 CASEGLSTKQYF
. TRBJ1-1 TRBV19 15 CASSIMDRGNTEAFF
. TRBJ1-2 TRBV29-1 15 CSAGMRAGADYGYTF
once TRBJ2-4 TRBV5-6 15 CASSLPGSAKNIQYF
. TRBJ2-7 TRBV3-1/TRBV3-2 14 CASSQEVSSYEQYF
. TRBJ2-7 TRBV12-3/TRBV12-4 13 CASRRTGAYEQYF
. TRBJ2-7 TRBV6-5 13 CASVAGVGYEQYF
. TRBJ1-2 TRBV18 13 CASSPGAVYGYTF
. TRBJ1-1 TRBV3-1/TRBV3-2 14 CASSQQGVYTEAFF
. TRBJ2-7 TRBV19 17 CASSIGRGFTSAYEQYF